Listed here are 24 T cell receptor beta chains from one sample, sequenced in a study of blood T cell repertoires in COVID-19. Assay used: immunoSEQ multiplex PCR; TCRdb lists only in-frame clones, some missing. Altogether about 220,000 clones are present, approximately 86% being singletons, with the ten largest covering about 3.9%. Material: peripheral blood. All receptors come from a woman older than 75 with acute or convalescent COVID-19.

The V call is TRBV19, the J call TRBJ1-4; D is ambiguous. The CDR3 contains 14 residues. The V end was cut by 5 bases, the J end by 5 bases, with 12 bases between. CDR1 is LNHDA, CDR2 SQIVND, per germline (reference sequence). Written as DNA, the CDR3 is TGTGCCAGTAGTCCCCGGGCGGGAAATGAAAAACTGTTTTTT. The encoded protein is CASSPRAGNEKLFF.

The chain has TRBV19 and TRBJ1-1, with D perhaps TRBD1 (5 bases). The CDR3 is 14 amino acids. Germline assignment: CDR1 LNHDA and CDR2 SQIVND (reference sequence). V was shortened by 10 bases and J by 2 bases, with 17 bases between the two germline ends. This chain's CDR3 is CATVRGRGNTEAFF. As DNA, the CDR3 is TGTGCCACCGTTCGGGGGAGGGGTAACACTGAAGCTTTCTTT.

The chain links TRBV21-1 to TRBJ2-1; the D call in the table, TRBD1, was not verified against the DNA. TRBV21-1 is a pseudogene segment. The CDR3 is made up of 19 amino acids. CDR3 sequence: CASWLYQGADLGSYNEQFF. DNA for the CDR3: TGTGCCAGCTGGCTTTATCAGGGGGCTGATCTGGGCTCCTACAATGAGCAGTTCTTC.

The gene calls are TRBV20-1 and TRBJ1-1, with 7 bases lining up with TRBD1. This CDR3 region has 14 residues. V lost 3 bases and J lost 3; bases outside the gene matches: 7. Germline-derived CDR1 and CDR2 are DFQATT and SNEGSKA (reference sequence). This CDR3 is CSASAGGLDTEAFF. The CDR3 nucleotides are TGCAGTGCTAGTGCAGGGGGATTGGACACTGAAGCTTTCTTT.

The chain couples TRBV7-3 to TRBJ2-3; D is possibly TRBD2 (7 bases). The germline V and J ends were trimmed by 5 bases and 9 bases, with 18 bases remaining between them. Per the germline V gene, CDR1 is SGHTA and CDR2 is FQGTGA. This CDR3 is built from 14 residues. The DNA of the CDR3 is TGTGCCAGCAGCCCGGCGGGGGCCCCCCACACGCAGTATTTT. Amino acids: CASSPAGAPHTQYF.

In DNA, the CDR3 is TGTGCCAGCAGTTATCGGGGGGCAGGGGCTGGCTACACCTTC. Protein sequence: CASSYRGAGAGYTF. This rearrangement joins TRBV6-5 to TRBJ1-2; D perhaps matches TRBD1 (6 bases). With 3 bases removed from V and 7 bases from J, the gap between germline ends came to 15 bases. The CDR3 runs to 14 residues. The germline CDR1 and CDR2 sequences are MNHEY and SVGAGI.

This clone was found a few times. The chain couples TRBV9 to TRBJ2-5; TRBD2 agrees at 13 bases. The CDR3 consists of 18 residues. Looked up from germline, CDR1 is SGDLS and CDR2 is YYNGEE. Unmatched junction bases numbered 16, after V lost 4 bases and J lost 7 bases. The CDR3, as DNA: TGTGCCAGCAGCCCAGGGGCCGGGACTAGCGGGACCCCAGGGACCCAGTACTTC. This encodes CASSPGAGTSGTPGTQYF.

The rearrangement uses TRBV6-5 and TRBJ1-3, with TRBD1 matching 7 bases. The CDR3 totals 15 residues. With V trimmed by 6 bases and J by 0 bases, 5 bases remained unmatched. The germline V gene encodes CDR1 MNHEY and CDR2 SVGAGI. CDR3 loop: CASRRDRDSGNTIYF. DNA of the CDR3: TGTGCCAGCAGACGCGACAGGGACTCTGGAAACACCATATATTTT.

This chain joins TRBV4-3 and TRBJ1-1; TRBD1 aligns across 9 bases. The CDR3 consists of 16 residues. Per the germline V gene, CDR1 is LGHNA and CDR2 is YSLEER. The ends lost 5 bases at V and 2 bases at J; junction bases unmatched: 9. CDR3 DNA: TGCGCCAGCAGCTCGGGTACAGGGGGCACAAACACTGAAGCTTTCTTT. It is translated as CASSSGTGGTNTEAFF.

This clone showed up just once. This chain uses TRBV7-2 with TRBJ2-4; a weak D match, TRBD2 (6 bases). The germline V and J ends were trimmed by 1 base and 5 bases, with 15 bases remaining between them. This CDR3 has 16 residues. Germline V lookup: CDR1 SGHTA, CDR2 FQGNSA. As DNA, the CDR3 is TGTGCCAGCAGCTTAGGTTCCGGGGGAGGCGAAAACATTCAGTACTTC. It encodes CASSLGSGGGENIQYF.

The rearrangement joins TRBV2 to TRBJ2-1, with D perhaps matching TRBD1 (5 bases). The V gene lost 4 bases and the J gene lost 5 bases, with 9 bases spanning the gap. Germline V lookup: CDR1 SNHLY, CDR2 FYNNEI. The CDR3 covers 13 residues. The CDR3 region has the DNA TGTGCCAGCAGTGTGGGCAGGGACAATGAGCAGTTCTTC. Its translation is CASSVGRDNEQFF.

The sample holds one count of this clone. The genes are TRBV10-3 and TRBJ1-1; 7 bases are shared with TRBD1. The V gene end was trimmed by 10 bases and the J gene end by 4 bases; junction bases not matched to a gene: 12. Germline V gene lookup returns CDR1 ENHRY and CDR2 SYGVKD. CDR3 size: 14 residues. The CDR3 is CATESKGASTEAFF. The CDR3 nucleotides read TGTGCCACAGAATCAAAGGGGGCTAGCACTGAAGCTTTCTTT.

This clone has more than one count but fewer than ten. The chain recombines TRBV28 with TRBJ2-7; weak D call: TRBD1 (5 bases). Trimming cost V 5 bases and J 4 bases, with 15 bases left between them. Germline V gives CDR1 MDHEN, CDR2 SYDVKM. The CDR3 is 14 residues long. The DNA for the CDR3 is TGTGCCAGCAGTCCTCACAGGTTGGGGTACGAGCAGTACTTC. The encoded protein is CASSPHRLGYEQYF.

This rearrangement joins TRBV19 to TRBJ1-5; TRBD1 matches at 9 bases. CDR3 length: 14 residues. Per germline, CDR1 LNHDA and CDR2 SQIVND (reference sequence). V was clipped by 5 bases and J by 7 bases; unmatched bases: 6. The CDR3 loop reads CASSDYRGRQPQHF. In DNA, the CDR3 is TGTGCCAGTAGTGACTACAGGGGGCGGCAGCCCCAGCATTTT.

The chain recombines TRBV28 with TRBJ2-1; TRBD2 might be the D (5 bases). Germline CDR1 reads MDHEN; CDR2 reads SYDVKM. There are 16 residues in the CDR3. Between the trimmed V and J ends, which lost 5 bases and 3 bases, there was a span of 17 bases. The DNA of the CDR3 is TGTGCCAGCAGTGCAGCACGGACTCTACGCTACAATGAGCAGTTCTTC. As protein: CASSAARTLRYNEQFF.

This chain links TRBV10-1 with TRBJ1-1, with D possibly TRBD1 on 6 matching bases. V lost 8 bases to trimming and J lost 3 bases, with 25 bases between them. The germline CDR1 and CDR2 sequences are WNHNN and SYGVQD (reference sequence). The CDR3 covers 17 residues. CDR3 DNA: TGCGCCAGCGTCCTCGAAGGGAATCAGGGGAGGGACACTGAAGCTTTCTTT. Translation: CASVLEGNQGRDTEAFF.

The V call is TRBV7-3, the J call TRBJ1-2, with D perhaps TRBD1 (6 bases). CDR1 SGHTA and CDR2 FQGTGA come from the germline V gene. Trimming stripped 5 bases from V and 8 bases from J, with 15 bases between. The CDR3 loop spans 13 amino acids. CDR3 residues: CASSPRGGWGYTF. As DNA, the CDR3 is TGTGCCAGCAGCCCAAGAGGGGGTTGGGGCTACACCTTC.

The chain links TRBV5-1 to TRBJ1-1; TRBD1 agrees at 8 bases. The J segment lost 0 bases and the V segment lost 4 bases, leaving 5 bases of the junction unmatched. In germline, CDR1 is SGHRS, CDR2 YFSETQ. There are 15 residues in the CDR3. The CDR3 DNA reads as TGCGCCAGCAGCGTGACAGGGGCCTTGAACACTGAAGCTTTCTTT. Amino acid sequence: CASSVTGALNTEAFF.

The genes are TRBV2 and TRBJ1-6; TRBD1 aligns across 7 bases. Trimming cost V 6 bases and J 3 bases; bases outside gene matches: 8. The CDR3 totals 16 residues. Germline V gene data show CDR1 as SNHLY and CDR2 as FYNNEI. The CDR3 sequence is CASSGTVGIYNSPLHF. In DNA form, the CDR3 reads TGTGCCAGCAGCGGGACAGTGGGAATCTATAATTCACCCCTCCACTTT.

The chain links TRBV30 to TRBJ2-7; D gene ambiguous. Trimming took off 0 bases at V and 2 bases at J, with 8 bases between the two ends. The germline CDR1 and CDR2 sequences are GTSNPN and SVGIG (reference sequence). The CDR3 runs 13 residues. CDR3 amino acids: CAWSVDITYEQYF. DNA for the CDR3: TGTGCCTGGAGTGTCGACATCACCTACGAGCAGTACTTC.

This clone was counted between two and nine times. One end of the junction varies from germline; a read error may be responsible. The genes are TRBV3-1 (or the pseudogene TRBV3-2) and TRBJ1-2; 7 bases are a match to TRBD1. CDR1 is LGHDT, CDR2 YNNKEL, per germline (reference sequence). The CDR3 runs 14 residues. Here the CDR3 reads CASSQFGTADGGRF. In nucleotides, the CDR3 is TGTGCCAGCAGCCAGTTCGGGACAGCTGACGGCGGACGCTTC.

V is TRBV19 and J is TRBJ1-2; perhaps TRBD1 as D (6 bases). The CDR3 covers 14 residues. Germline CDR1 reads LNHDA; CDR2 reads SQIVND (reference sequence). Trimming shortened V by 5 bases and J by 7 bases, and 17 bases separated the two germline ends. CDR3 loop: CASSFLQGGIGYTF. Written as DNA, the CDR3 is TGTGCCAGTAGTTTCCTACAGGGTGGAATTGGCTACACCTTC.

The rearrangement joins TRBV2 to TRBJ1-2; D is possibly TRBD1 (5 bases). Germline-derived CDR1 and CDR2 are SNHLY and FYNNEI. V was shortened by 8 bases and J by 4 bases, with 17 bases between the two germline ends. The CDR3 is 14 residues long. CDR3 in amino acids: CASSILQGSYGYTF. Here the CDR3 DNA reads TGTGCCAGCTCCATTCTTCAGGGCTCCTATGGCTACACCTTC. The full variable domain, with the rest looked up from reference TRBV2 and TRBJ1-2, is EPEVTQTPSHQVTQMGQEVILRCVPISNHLYFYWYRQILGQKVEFLVSFYNNEISEKSEIFDDQFSVERPDGSNFTLKIRSTKLEDSAMYFCASSILQGSYGYTFGSGTRLTVV.

The sample holds one count of this clone. The J gene is TRBJ1-6, the V gene TRBV7-2; D is unclear. V lost 2 bases and J lost 8, with 7 bases in between. CDR1 and CDR2 (germline): SGHTA, FQGNSA. This CDR3 comprises 13 residues. The CDR3 protein is CASSLYQDSPLHF. Written as DNA, the CDR3 is TGTGCCAGCAGCTTATATCAGGATTCACCCCTCCACTTT.